The TCR beta chain under discussion was sequenced for a study of shared clonotypes between healthy human individuals. Overall study: Donors had three CD4 naive, three CD4 memory, two CD8 naive and one CD8 memory plate apiece.

Naive CD8 isolation took CD45RO-negative cells positively selected for CCR7 and excluded terminally differentiated effector memory CD45RA+ cells. Donors were healthy HIV-negative adults without recently reported acute infections or vaccinations. Repertoires were generated with immunoSEQ multiplex PCR, while TCRdb's copy carries only in-frame clones and drops some. The table lists a few million clones, 90% to 95% of them singletons. The study, taken as a whole, reports: Naive CD4 clonotypes were shared across a handful of donors at 4.5% to 6%. Sorted-subset samples were not fully sequenced, rarefaction indicated.

This CDR3 is built from 15 residues. The V gene's germline CDR1 is SSHAT and CDR2 FNYEAQ (reference sequence). Between the trimmed V and J ends, which lost 0 bases and 3 bases, there was a span of 12 bases. Concerning this clone itself: Its antigen is still unknown.

Sequencing used naive CD8+ T cells from PBMCs. The sequence derives from a man between 18 and 35 years old in good health. Some clones in this sample may be carry-over from other donors' samples. The chain links TRBV7-7 to TRBJ2-7, with D possibly being TRBD1 or TRBD2 (5 bases each). The CDR3 sequence is CASSLASGPRYEQYF. The CDR3 bases are TGTGCCAGCAGCTTAGCGTCGGGGCCTCGCTACGAGCAGTACTTC.